The clone carrying this T cell receptor beta chain was observed a few times. The antigen remains unidentified. TRB was amplified from approximately 250-500 ng of blood genomic DNA. The data are from a study of T and B cells in COVID-19 patients. Multiplex PCR with BIOMED2 TRB-A/B primer pools amplified TRB rearrangements. TCRdb itself ran the multiplex PCR reads through MiXCR, one entry per CDR3 protein. The sample has roughly 15,000 distinct CDR3 sequences, under 30% seen once; the top ten hold around 4.5%. General study results and limits: Highly clonal in active COVID-19, TRB repertoires exceeded healthy-donor diversity and richness at recovery.

The receptor was derived from a human donor who had recovered from COVID-19. Sequencing input: blood.

The CDR3 spells CASSPAASGGGETQYF. CDR3 sequence (DNA): TGTGCCAGCAGCCCCGCGGCTAGCGGGGGGGGTGAGACCCAGTACTTC. The V gene is TRBV7-6, the J gene TRBJ2-5; the match to TRBD2 covers 12 bases. Trimming cost V 5 bases and J 5 bases; bases outside gene matches: 9. Germline V gives CDR1 SGHVS, CDR2 FNYEAQ. This CDR3 contains 16 residues.